Listed here are 31 T cell receptor beta chains from one sample, sequenced in a study of regulatory T cells in long-lasting Graves disease. Relying on iRepertoire HTBI primers and Arm-PCR of CDR3 regions, the team built TCR beta libraries. MiXCR, applied by TCRdb to the multiplex PCR reads, yields one record per CDR3 protein. Found here are some 440,000 distinct CDR3 sequences, roughly 20% of them singletons; the top ten hold 7.8%. Time point described: persistent/refractory GD, antithyroid drugs over 5 years with positive TRAb. PBMC RNA served as the TCR library source. Material: peripheral blood mononuclear cells (PBMCs), obtained when the disease was refractory, from a patient treated with antithyroid drugs. These receptors were taken from a female donor with Graves disease.

CDR3 DNA: TGTGCCAGCAGTTCCACTCATGGGACTAGCTCTTTTTGGTCCTACAATGAGCAGTTCTTC. It encodes CASSSTHGTSSFWSYNEQFF. V is TRBV12-3 or TRBV12-4 and J is TRBJ2-1, with 9 nucleotides matching TRBD2. Germline trimming cut 4 bases from V and 1 base from J; bases unmatched to any gene: 17. The CDR3 covers 20 residues.

This clonotype was picked up many times. The rearrangement uses TRBV29-1 and TRBJ1-2, with D tentatively TRBD1 (6 bases). Deletions cut 6 bases from V and 4 bases from J, with 15 bases between. The CDR3 is 13 residues long. Germline V gives CDR1 SQVTM, CDR2 ANQGSEA. CDR3 DNA: TGCAGCGTAGAAAGGGGGTCGGGCTATGGCTACACCTTC. Residues: CSVERGSGYGYTF.

This clonotype came up a few times. The chain is built from TRBV5-1 and TRBJ1-2; no clear D. V was shortened by 0 bases and J by 4 bases, with 13 bases between the two germline ends. Germline V gene data show CDR1 as SGHRS and CDR2 as YFSETQ. The CDR3 length is 15 residues. The chain's CDR3 is CASSLAPGRGYGYTF. CDR3 bases: TGCGCCAGCAGCTTGGCCCCCGGGAGAGGCTATGGCTACACCTTC.

This clonotype was seen ten or more times. The V and J genes are TRBV10-3 and TRBJ2-2; a weak D match, TRBD1 (6 bases). This CDR3 is built from 16 residues. CDR1 ENHRY and CDR2 SYGVKD come from the germline V gene. With 0 bases removed from V and 1 base from J, the gap between germline ends came to 9 bases. CDR3 loop: CAISESTGRNTGELFF. The CDR3 DNA reads as TGTGCCATCAGTGAGTCCACAGGGAGGAACACCGGGGAGCTGTTTTTT.

This clonotype was counted a few times. The chain joins TRBV14 to TRBJ1-1; no reliable D call. Looked up from germline, CDR1 is SGHDN and CDR2 is FVKESK. CDR3 length: 13 residues. Trimming shortened V by 2 bases and J by 1 base, and 5 bases separated the two germline ends. The CDR3 loop is CASSQWRNTEAFF. Here the CDR3 DNA reads TGTGCCAGCAGCCAATGGAGGAACACTGAAGCTTTCTTT. The variable domain in full, with the rest retrieved from reference TRBV14 and TRBJ1-1, is EAGVTQFPSHSVIEKGQTVTLRCDPISGHDNLYWYRRVMGKEIKFLLHFVKESKQDESGMPNNRFLAERTGGTYSTLKVQPAELEDSGVYFCASSQWRNTEAFFGQGTRLTVV.

At least ten counts were recorded for this clonotype. This chain uses TRBV27 with TRBJ2-7; D uncertain. Per germline, CDR1 MNHEY and CDR2 SMNVEV (reference sequence). The V end was cut by 6 bases, the J end by 3 bases, with 15 bases between. The CDR3 length is 14 residues. The CDR3 here is CASSLNPDHYEQYF. CDR3 nucleotide sequence: TGTGCCAGCAGCCTTAACCCGGATCACTACGAGCAGTACTTC.

The chain employs TRBV28 and TRBJ2-7, with 8 bases that match TRBD2. Germline CDR1 reads MDHEN; CDR2 reads SYDVKM. V trimming: 7 bases; J trimming: 0 bases; junction bases outside the gene matches: 8. There are 15 residues in the CDR3. DNA of the CDR3: TGTGCCAGCATCGGCGCCGCGGGAGGCTCCTACGAGCAGTACTTC. It is translated as CASIGAAGGSYEQYF.

This sequence joins TRBV9 and TRBJ2-3, with 9 bases matching TRBD2. The V and J ends lost 4 bases and 3 bases, in that order; junction bases with no gene match: 3. The CDR3 contains 14 residues. Germline CDR1 is SGDLS and CDR2 is YYNGEE. The CDR3 reads CASSISGSTDTQYF. The CDR3 DNA follows: TGTGCCAGCAGCATTAGCGGGAGTACAGATACGCAGTATTTT.

This clonotype was seen a few times. The rearrangement links TRBV5-1 to TRBJ1-1; D possibly corresponds to TRBD1 (6 bases). The CDR3 has 14 residues. The germline V gene encodes CDR1 SGHRS and CDR2 YFSETQ. V was cut by 0 bases and J by 4 bases, with 10 bases left in between. The CDR3 loop reads CASSLVRDITEAFF. CDR3 nucleotide sequence: TGCGCCAGCAGCTTGGTTAGGGACATCACTGAAGCTTTCTTT.

This clonotype was seen many times. The chain uses TRBV28 and TRBJ1-5; D is unresolved. This CDR3 contains 15 residues. With 1 base removed from V and 3 bases from J, the gap between germline ends came to 10 bases. Germline assignment: CDR1 MDHEN and CDR2 SYDVKM. The CDR3 coding sequence is TGTGCCAGCAGTTTATTCGGTGGTTTCAATCAGCCCCAGCATTTT. It encodes CASSLFGGFNQPQHF.

J is TRBJ1-1 and V is TRBV20-1, with unresolved D. CDR1 is DFQATT, CDR2 SNEGSKA, per germline (reference sequence). CDR3 length: 14 residues. The V end was cut by 4 bases, the J end by 0 bases, with 12 bases between. CDR3 sequence reads: CSAIGLSMNTEAFF. DNA of the CDR3: TGCAGTGCTATAGGCTTATCCATGAACACTGAAGCTTTCTTT.

The sample holds many counts of this clonotype. The chain couples TRBV5-5 to TRBJ1-5; 9 bases match TRBD1. V dropped 4 bases and J dropped 5; count of bases not matched to a gene: 19. The CDR3 spans 19 residues. From germline, CDR1 is SGHKS and CDR2 YYEKEE (reference sequence). The chain's CDR3 is CASSPTGTGLSGYDQPQHF. In DNA form, the CDR3 reads TGTGCCAGCAGCCCCACCGGGACAGGGCTATCGGGTTACGATCAGCCCCAGCATTTT.

The chain has TRBV7-9 and TRBJ2-7; the D gene is possibly TRBD1 (6 bases). This CDR3 region has 18 residues. V was cut by 3 bases and J by 0 bases, with 21 bases left in between. CDR1 is SEHNR and CDR2 is FQNEAQ in the germline V gene (reference sequence). The CDR3, as DNA: TGTGCCAGCAGCTTTCCAGGGGCCGCATTTCCCAGCTCCTACGAGCAGTACTTC. Its translation is CASSFPGAAFPSSYEQYF.

In this sample, this clonotype turned up many times. The chain links TRBV3-1 to TRBJ2-7, with a weak D call TRBD1 (5 bases). The CDR3 extends over 14 amino acids. From germline, CDR1 is LGHDT and CDR2 YNNKEL (reference sequence). The V gene lost 1 base and the J gene lost 3 bases, with 10 bases spanning the gap. The CDR3 nucleotides are TGTGCCAGCAGCCAAGGGCAGGGAAACTACGAGCAGTACTTC. It translates to CASSQGQGNYEQYF.

The genes are TRBV19 and TRBJ2-7; 9 bases agree with TRBD2. Germline V gene sequence: CDR1 LNHDA, CDR2 SQIVND (reference sequence). The CDR3 loop spans 14 amino acids. The V and J ends lost 5 bases and 5 bases, in that order; junction bases with no gene match: 7. The chain's CDR3 is CASSSSGATHEQYF. The CDR3 DNA follows: TGTGCCAGTAGTTCTAGCGGGGCCACCCACGAGCAGTACTTC.

This clonotype was detected many times. This chain joins TRBV13 and TRBJ2-7, with a tentative D call TRBD1 (6 bases). CDR1 is PRHDT and CDR2 is FYEKMQ in the germline V gene (reference sequence). CDR3 length: 15 amino acids. The ends were cut back, 6 bases at V and 0 bases at J, with 15 bases in the middle. CDR3 sequence: CASRRGRDNSYEQYF. In nucleotides, the CDR3 is TGTGCCAGCAGGAGGGGTAGGGACAACTCCTACGAGCAGTACTTC.

The chain recombines TRBV10-3 with TRBJ2-3; D remains unclear. Trimming took off 3 bases at V and 10 bases at J, with 11 bases between the two ends. CDR3 length: 12 amino acids. Germline loops: CDR1 ENHRY, CDR2 SYGVKD. The chain's CDR3 is CAISDLGSAQYF. As DNA, the CDR3 is TGTGCCATCAGTGATCTAGGGTCTGCGCAGTATTTT.

This clonotype was found many times. CDR3 protein: CATSGNWKNIQYF. Here the CDR3 DNA reads TGTGCCACCAGCGGGAACTGGAAAAACATTCAGTACTTC. The J gene is TRBJ2-4, the V gene TRBV15, with no clear D. Germline V CDR1 and CDR2: LNHNV, YYDKDF (reference sequence). Trimming shortened V by 5 bases and J by 4 bases, and 9 bases separated the two germline ends. CDR3 length: 13 amino acids.

The V and J genes are TRBV28 and TRBJ1-3; 8 bases are shared with TRBD1. From germline, CDR1 is MDHEN and CDR2 SYDVKM. This CDR3 has 16 residues. J lost 3 bases, V lost 3 bases, and 7 bases had no gene match. DNA for the CDR3: TGTGCCAGCAGTTTGTGGGGAGACAGGGGTGGAAACACCATATATTTT. Translated, it gives CASSLWGDRGGNTIYF.

Comment on this clonotype: A much larger clone differs from this one at a single base, so this may be a read error. The V gene is TRBV5-5, the J gene TRBJ2-7, with D unresolved. In germline, CDR1 is SGHKS, CDR2 YYEKEE (reference sequence). The CDR3 has 13 amino acids. Here the CDR3 DNA reads TGCGCCAGCAGCCAAGATACGGCCTACGGGCAGTACTTC. Translated, it gives CASSQDTAYGQYF.

This clonotype has a count of ten or more. The genes are TRBV28 and TRBJ2-7; the D is unclear. Looked up from germline, CDR1 is MDHEN and CDR2 is SYDVKM. There are 14 residues in the CDR3. The V end lost 7 bases, the J end lost 6 bases, and 19 bases lay between the germline ends. CDR3 bases: TGTGCCAGCACCATAAACCTTAGGCCCCCCGAGCAGTACTTC. It specifies CASTINLRPPEQYF.

The rearrangement links TRBV6-2 or TRBV6-3 to TRBJ2-6; D not resolved. V was cut by 5 bases and J by 0 bases, with 17 bases left in between. Per the germline V gene, CDR1 is MNHEY and CDR2 is SVGEGT. The CDR3 consists of 18 residues. The CDR3 loop reads CASSRGLDVSSGANVLTF. The CDR3, as DNA: TGTGCCAGCAGTCGTGGGTTGGACGTTAGCTCTGGGGCCAACGTCCTGACTTTC.

With regard to this clonotype: A far larger clone is only one base removed, so a read error is likely. This CDR3 is missing its conserved last phenylalanine or tryptophan, likely due to a read error. The chain couples TRBV6-2 or TRBV6-3 to TRBJ2-5; the D is unclear. The CDR3 spans 15 residues. Trimming shortened V by 4 bases and J by 4 bases, and 16 bases separated the two germline ends. The V gene's germline CDR1 is MNHEY and CDR2 SVGEGT. This CDR3 is CASSFQASDSETQYL. DNA of the CDR3: TGTGCCAGCAGTTTCCAAGCTAGTGACTCAGAGACCCAGTACCTC.

Only a few counts were recorded for this clonotype. The chain uses TRBV20-1 and TRBJ2-7, with 7 bases that match TRBD1. The CDR3 contains 13 residues. Germline loops: CDR1 DFQATT, CDR2 SNEGSKA (reference sequence). As DNA, the CDR3 is TGCAGCCAATTACAGGGGTGGGTCGGGGAGCAGTACTTC. Its protein product is CSQLQGWVGEQYF.

This clonotype was observed many times. V gene TRBV19 combines with J gene TRBJ1-6; no definite D call. Germline V gives CDR1 LNHDA, CDR2 SQIVND (reference sequence). The CDR3 has 12 residues. V was pared by 5 bases and J by 9 bases, with 8 bases between. The CDR3 loop is CASSPVGSPLHF. DNA for the CDR3: TGTGCCAGTAGTCCTGTAGGTTCACCCCTCCACTTT.

The chain recombines TRBV6-5 with TRBJ1-2; the D gene is possibly TRBD1 (6 bases). V lost 0 bases, J lost 7 bases, and 12 bases lay in between. Germline-derived CDR1 and CDR2 are MNHEY and SVGAGI. The CDR3 sequence is 14 residues long. The CDR3 DNA follows: TGTGCCAGCAGTTACTCGGGAGGGGGAAGTGGCTACACCTTC. The encoded protein is CASSYSGGGSGYTF.

As for this clonotype: One end of the junction does not line up with germline, which may come from a read error. The chain recombines TRBV4-1 with TRBJ2-4; TRBD1 might be the D (6 bases). The CDR3 loop spans 13 amino acids. Germline lookup yields CDR1 MGHRA and CDR2 YSYEKL. The CDR3 protein is CASSQKTGYPWNF. Here the CDR3 DNA reads TGCGCCAGCAGCCAAAAGACAGGATACCCTTGGAACTTC.

This chain joins TRBV6-1 and TRBJ2-2; D gene ambiguous. The CDR3 spans 14 residues. Germline V CDR1 and CDR2: MNHNS, SASEGT. The V end lost 4 bases, the J end lost 4 bases, and 10 bases lay between the germline ends. The CDR3 loop reads CASSAVGPTGELFF. CDR3 bases: TGTGCCAGCAGTGCTGTAGGACCCACCGGGGAGCTGTTTTTT.

This clonotype occurred many times. This chain connects TRBV20-1 to TRBJ2-2, with D maybe TRBD1 (5 bases). The CDR3 is 15 amino acids. V was clipped by 0 bases and J by 4 bases, with 12 bases between them. Looked up from germline, CDR1 is DFQATT and CDR2 is SNEGSKA (reference sequence). DNA of the CDR3: TGCAGTGCTAGAGACAGGGCCCGTGTCACCGGGGAGCTGTTTTTT. This sequence encodes CSARDRARVTGELFF.

This clonotype was counted many times. The chain combines TRBV12-3 or TRBV12-4 with TRBJ1-1; 8 bases agree with TRBD1. Trimming took 2 bases from V and 3 from J; bases not matched to a gene: 2. The CDR3 is 14 amino acids. In DNA, the CDR3 is TGTGCCAGCAGTTTAATCAGGGGGCACACTGAAGCTTTCTTT. It is translated as CASSLIRGHTEAFF.

The chain couples TRBV4-3 to TRBJ2-7, with D possibly matching TRBD2 (6 bases). The length of the CDR3 is 13 residues. V was shortened by 3 bases and J by 3 bases, with 9 bases between the two germline ends. CDR1 and CDR2 from the germline V gene are LGHNA and YSLEER. The CDR3 loop reads CASSHPGLYEQYF. CDR3 nucleotide sequence: TGCGCCAGCAGCCACCCGGGACTCTACGAGCAGTACTTC.